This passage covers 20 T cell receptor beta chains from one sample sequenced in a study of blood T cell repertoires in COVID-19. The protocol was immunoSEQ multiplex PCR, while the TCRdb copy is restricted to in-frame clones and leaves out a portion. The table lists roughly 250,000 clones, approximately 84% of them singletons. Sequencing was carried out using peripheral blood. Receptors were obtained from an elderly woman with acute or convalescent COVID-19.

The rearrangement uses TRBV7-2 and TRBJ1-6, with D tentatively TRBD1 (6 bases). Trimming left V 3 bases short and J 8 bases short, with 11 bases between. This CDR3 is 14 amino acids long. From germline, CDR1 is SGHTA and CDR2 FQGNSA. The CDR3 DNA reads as TGTGCCAGCAGCTTGGACACAGGGTATTCACCCCTCCACTTT. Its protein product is CASSLDTGYSPLHF.

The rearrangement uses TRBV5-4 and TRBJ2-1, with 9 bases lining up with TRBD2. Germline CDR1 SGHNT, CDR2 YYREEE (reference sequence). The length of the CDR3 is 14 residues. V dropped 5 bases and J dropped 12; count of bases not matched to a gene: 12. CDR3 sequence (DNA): TGTGCCAGCAGTCGATCCGGGACTAGCAGAGGGCAGTTCTTC. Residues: CASSRSGTSRGQFF.

The CDR3 nucleotides read TGTGCCAGCAGTGAAGCGCTTCGGCAGCAGGGTGGCTACACCTTC. The encoded protein is CASSEALRQQGGYTF. V usage is TRBV2 and J usage is TRBJ1-2; maybe TRBD1 (5 bases). The V gene lost 0 bases and the J gene lost 7 bases, with 15 bases spanning the gap. Germline V gene lookup returns CDR1 SNHLY and CDR2 FYNNEI. The CDR3 runs 15 residues.

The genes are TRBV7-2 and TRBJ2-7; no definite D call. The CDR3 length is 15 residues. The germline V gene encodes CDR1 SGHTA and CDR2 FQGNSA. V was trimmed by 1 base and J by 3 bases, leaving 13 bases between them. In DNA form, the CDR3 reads TGTGCCAGCAGCTTAGACCCGGGTTCATTCTACGAGCAGTACTTC. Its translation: CASSLDPGSFYEQYF.

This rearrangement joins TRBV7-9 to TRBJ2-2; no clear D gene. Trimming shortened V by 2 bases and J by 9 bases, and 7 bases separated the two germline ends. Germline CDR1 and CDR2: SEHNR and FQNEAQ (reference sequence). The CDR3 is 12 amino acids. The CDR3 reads CASSLTSWELFF. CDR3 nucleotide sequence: TGTGCCAGCAGCTTAACGAGCTGGGAGCTGTTTTTT.

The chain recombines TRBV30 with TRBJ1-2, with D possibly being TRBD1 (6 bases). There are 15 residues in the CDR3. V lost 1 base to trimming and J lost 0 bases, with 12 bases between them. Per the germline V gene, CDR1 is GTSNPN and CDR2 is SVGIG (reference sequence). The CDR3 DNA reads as TGTGCCTGGAGTGCCCAGGGGAAAGCTAACTATGGCTACACCTTC. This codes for CAWSAQGKANYGYTF.

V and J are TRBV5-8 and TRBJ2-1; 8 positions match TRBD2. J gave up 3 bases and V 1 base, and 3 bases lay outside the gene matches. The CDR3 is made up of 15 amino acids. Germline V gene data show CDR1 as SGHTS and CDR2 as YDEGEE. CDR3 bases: TGTGCCAGCAGCTTGTTGGCGGGGGGCTACAATGAGCAGTTCTTC. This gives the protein CASSLLAGGYNEQFF.

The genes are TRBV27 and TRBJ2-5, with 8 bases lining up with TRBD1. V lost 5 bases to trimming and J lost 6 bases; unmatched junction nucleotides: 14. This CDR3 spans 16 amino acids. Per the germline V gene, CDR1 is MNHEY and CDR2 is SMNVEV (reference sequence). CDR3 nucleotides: TGTGCCAGCAGTGGGGATCAGGGACAGGCCATAAAGACCCAGTACTTC. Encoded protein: CASSGDQGQAIKTQYF.

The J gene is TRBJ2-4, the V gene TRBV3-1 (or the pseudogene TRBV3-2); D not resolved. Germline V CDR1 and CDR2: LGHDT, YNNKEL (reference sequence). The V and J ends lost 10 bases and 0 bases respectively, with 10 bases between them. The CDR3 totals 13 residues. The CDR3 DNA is TGTGCCAACCCATACTTAGCCAAAAACATTCAGTACTTC. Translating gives CANPYLAKNIQYF.

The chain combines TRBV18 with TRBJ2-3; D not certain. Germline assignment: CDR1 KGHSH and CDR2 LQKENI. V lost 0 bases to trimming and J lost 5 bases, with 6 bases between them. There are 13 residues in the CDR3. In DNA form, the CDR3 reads TGTGCCAGCTCACCACCTCTTATAGATACGCAGTATTTT. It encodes CASSPPLIDTQYF. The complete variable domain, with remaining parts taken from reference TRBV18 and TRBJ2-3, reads NAGVMQNPRHLVRRRGQEARLRCSPMKGHSHVYWYRQLPEEGLKFMVYLQKENIIDESGMPKERFSAEFPKEGPSILRIQQVVRGDSAAYFCASSPPLIDTQYFGPGTRLTVL.

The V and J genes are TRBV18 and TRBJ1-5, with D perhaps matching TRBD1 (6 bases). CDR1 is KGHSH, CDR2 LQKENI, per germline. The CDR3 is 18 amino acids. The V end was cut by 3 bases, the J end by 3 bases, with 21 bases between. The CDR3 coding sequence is TGTGCCAGCTCACCCCGGTCTTACGGACAGCTCTTCAATCAGCCCCAGCATTTT. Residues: CASSPRSYGQLFNQPQHF.

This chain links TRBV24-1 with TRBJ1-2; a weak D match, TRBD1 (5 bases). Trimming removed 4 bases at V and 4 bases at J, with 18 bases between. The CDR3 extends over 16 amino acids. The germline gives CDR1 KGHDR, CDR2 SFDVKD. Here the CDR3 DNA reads TGTGCCACCAGTGACCCTGGAGCTAGCGGGGGCTATGGCTACACCTTC. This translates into CATSDPGASGGYGYTF.

As DNA, the CDR3 is TGTGCCAGCAGCTTACAGGGGGGCGAGCAGTACTTC. Its protein product is CASSLQGGEQYF. The chain combines TRBV5-4 with TRBJ2-7, with TRBD1 matching over 8 bases. The trim removed 2 bases at V and 6 bases at J, leaving 1 base unmatched. This CDR3 region has 12 residues. In germline, CDR1 is SGHNT, CDR2 YYREEE (reference sequence).

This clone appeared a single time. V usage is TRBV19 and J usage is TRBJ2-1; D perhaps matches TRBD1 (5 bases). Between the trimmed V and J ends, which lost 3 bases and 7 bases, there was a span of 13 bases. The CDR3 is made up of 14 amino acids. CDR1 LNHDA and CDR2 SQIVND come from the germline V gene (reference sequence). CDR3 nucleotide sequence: TGTGCCAGTAGTATTCCCGGCAGGGCAAATGAGCAGTTCTTC. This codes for CASSIPGRANEQFF. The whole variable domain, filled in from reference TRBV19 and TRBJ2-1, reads DGGITQSPKYLFRKEGQNVTLSCEQNLNHDAMYWYRQDPGQGLRLIYYSQIVNDFQKGDIAEGYSVSREKKESFPLTVTSAQKNPTAFYLCASSIPGRANEQFFGPGTRLTVL.

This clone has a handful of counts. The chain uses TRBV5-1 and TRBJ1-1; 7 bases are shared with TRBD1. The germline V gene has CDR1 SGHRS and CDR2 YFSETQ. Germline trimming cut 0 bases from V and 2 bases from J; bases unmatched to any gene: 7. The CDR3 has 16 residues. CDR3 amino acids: CASSLASNRGNTEAFF. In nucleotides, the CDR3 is TGCGCCAGCAGCTTGGCCTCAAACAGGGGAAACACTGAAGCTTTCTTT.

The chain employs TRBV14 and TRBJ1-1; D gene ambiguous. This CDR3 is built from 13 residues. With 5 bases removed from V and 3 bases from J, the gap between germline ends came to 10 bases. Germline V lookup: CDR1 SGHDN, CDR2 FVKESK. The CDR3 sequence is CASSSQVYTEAFF. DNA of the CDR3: TGTGCCAGCAGCTCACAAGTCTACACTGAAGCTTTCTTT.

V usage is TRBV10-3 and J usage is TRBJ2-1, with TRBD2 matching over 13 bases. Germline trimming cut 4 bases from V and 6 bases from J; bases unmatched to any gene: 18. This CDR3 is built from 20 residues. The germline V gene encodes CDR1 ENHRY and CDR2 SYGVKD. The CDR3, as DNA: TGTGCCATCAGTGGGGGTAGGTCGACTAGCGGGAGGACATCGACCAATGAGCAGTTCTTC. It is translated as CAISGGRSTSGRTSTNEQFF.

The CDR3 region is CASSHGLAATYEQYF. The CDR3, as DNA: TGTGCCAGCAGCCACGGGCTAGCGGCGACCTACGAGCAGTACTTC. The rearrangement joins TRBV3-1 (or the pseudogene TRBV3-2) to TRBJ2-7, with 7 nucleotides matching TRBD2. The ends lost 3 bases at V and 2 bases at J; junction bases unmatched: 7. The CDR3 loop spans 15 amino acids. Germline CDR1 LGHDT, CDR2 YNNKEL (reference sequence).

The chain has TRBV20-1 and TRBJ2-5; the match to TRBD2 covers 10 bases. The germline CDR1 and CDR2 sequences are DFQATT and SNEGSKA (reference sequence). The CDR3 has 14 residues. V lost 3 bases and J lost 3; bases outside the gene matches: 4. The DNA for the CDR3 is TGCAGTGCTAGTCTCGGGACTAGCGAAGAGACCCAGTACTTC. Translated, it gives CSASLGTSEETQYF.

The CDR3 loop reads CASSPLSGSNTGELFF. The CDR3 DNA reads TGTGCCAGCAGCCCCCTGTCCGGGTCGAACACCGGGGAGCTGTTTTTT. This chain uses TRBV7-8 with TRBJ2-2; no firm D call. V lost 5 bases to trimming and J lost 0 bases, with 13 bases between them. This CDR3 has 16 amino acids. Germline CDR1 and CDR2: SGHVS and FQNEAQ.